The TCR beta chain described here comes from a study of cytomegalovirus exposure and HLA in healthy donors (dated by TCRdb to 2015 to 2018). Broadly, across the study: The 700 or so repertoires of the first cohort and the 120 validation repertoires were produced on the same platform, according to a later analysis. Besides the first cohort of some 670 subjects, a separate validation cohort made up of 120 different subjects was used. The aim of the study was to test whether cataloging public T cell receptors could identify signatures of past pathogen exposure. To predict cytomegalovirus infection status, the study combined high-throughput TCR immunosequencing, statistical association of individual TCRs with disease status, and machine learning.

The CDR1 and CDR2 encoded by the germline V gene (reference sequence) are MNHEY and SMNVEV. The germline V end is reduced by 6 bases and the J end by 1 base; junction bases left unmatched: 9. The CDR3 goes from the cysteine to the phenylalanine over 19 residues. Left in the record is the CDR3 DNA by itself, 57 bases read in frame from the first base. Library preparation was by the immunoSEQ multiplex PCR assay. In the original analysis: A statistical classification framework was built for diagnosing cytomegalovirus status from the catalog of TCR beta chain sequences. TCRdb took over this immuneACCESS table, retaining in-frame rearrangements with V and J assigned. Such tables are incomplete; in checked studies, under half of the missing clones stem from an unresolved V gene, and the remainder is unexplained. Clonal size and the V and J genes are those of that table, whereas D and trimming came from the DNA. Within this sample are 95,000 to 150,000 clones, with roughly 90% of them counted one time only. Around 1.9% of the sample is held by the ten biggest clonotypes.

A word on this clone: Its antigen is not yet known. Base quality data are lacking; no much larger clone is found one base away.

The donors belonged to the validation cohort of over a hundred subjects, which was separate from the approximately 700-subject first cohort. Paper-wide results and their limitations: Most TCR sequences were seen in very few donors, while some public TCRs were found in many individuals. A later analysis lacked HLA typing for the validation cohort, so it scored co-occurrence in that cohort across all 130 or so repertoires. In vitro tests confirmed that a few of the cytomegalovirus-associated TCR beta chains recognize cytomegalovirus antigens. Of the cluster scores, around 95% were above 0 in a later analysis, which found that TCRs clustered in the first cohort also tended to co-occur in the 120 validation repertoires. Cytomegalovirus status was reported to be diagnosed by the classifier with high specificity and sensitivity in both the original and validation cohorts. The study gave a list of about 150 TCR beta chains associated with cytomegalovirus. The authors suggested that the approach could potentially be extended to other disease states and immunological phenotypes.

Sequencing was carried out using PBMCs. The receptor was derived from a woman under 30 in good health and CMV-seronegative. The chain is encoded by TRBV27 joined to TRBJ2-1, with 16 bases matching TRBD2. The nucleotide sequence is given as TGTGCCAGCAGCTCCGGGACTAGCGGGAGGGCCGCGTCCTACAATGAGCAGTTCTTC. Translated, this gives CASSSGTSGRAASYNEQFF.